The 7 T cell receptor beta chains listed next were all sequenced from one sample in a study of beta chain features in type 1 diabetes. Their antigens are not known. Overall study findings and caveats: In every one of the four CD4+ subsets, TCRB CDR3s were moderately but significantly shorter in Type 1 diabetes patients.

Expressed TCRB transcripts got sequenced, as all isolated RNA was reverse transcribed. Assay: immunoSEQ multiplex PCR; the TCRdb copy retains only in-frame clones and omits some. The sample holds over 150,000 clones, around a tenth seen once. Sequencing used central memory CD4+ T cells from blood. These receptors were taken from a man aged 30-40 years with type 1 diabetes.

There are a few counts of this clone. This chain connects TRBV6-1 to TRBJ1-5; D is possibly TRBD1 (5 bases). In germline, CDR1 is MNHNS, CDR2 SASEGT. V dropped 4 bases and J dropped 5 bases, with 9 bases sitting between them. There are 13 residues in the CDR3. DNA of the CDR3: TGTGCCAGCAGTGGGAAAGGGGATCAGCCCCAGCATTTT. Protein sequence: CASSGKGDQPQHF.

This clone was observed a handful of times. In DNA form, the CDR3 reads TGTGCCAGTAGTATAGGAGGAGAGACCCAGTACTTC. It yields the protein CASSIGGETQYF. The rearrangement links TRBV19 to TRBJ2-5; D is ambiguous. Trimming cost V 1 base and J 4 bases, with 4 bases left between them. Germline CDR1 LNHDA, CDR2 SQIVND (reference sequence). CDR3 length: 12 residues. The full variable domain, its missing parts supplied by reference TRBV19 and TRBJ2-5, is DGGITQSPKYLFRKEGQNVTLSCEQNLNHDAMYWYRQDPGQGLRLIYYSQIVNDFQKGDIAEGYSVSREKKESFPLTVTSAQKNPTAFYLCASSIGGETQYFGPGTRLLVL.

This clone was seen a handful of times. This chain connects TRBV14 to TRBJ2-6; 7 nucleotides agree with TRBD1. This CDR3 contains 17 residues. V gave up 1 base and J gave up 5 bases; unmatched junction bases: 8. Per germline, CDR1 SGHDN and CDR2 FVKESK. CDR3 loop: CASSQGPGGPRANVLTF. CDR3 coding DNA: TGTGCCAGCAGCCAAGGCCCAGGGGGACCTCGGGCCAACGTCCTGACTTTC.

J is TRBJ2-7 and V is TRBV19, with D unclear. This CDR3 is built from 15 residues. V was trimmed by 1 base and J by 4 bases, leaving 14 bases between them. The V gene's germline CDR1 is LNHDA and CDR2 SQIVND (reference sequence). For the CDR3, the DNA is TGTGCCAGTAGTATAGTGGGCCGGCAAGGTTACGAGCAGTACTTC. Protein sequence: CASSIVGRQGYEQYF.

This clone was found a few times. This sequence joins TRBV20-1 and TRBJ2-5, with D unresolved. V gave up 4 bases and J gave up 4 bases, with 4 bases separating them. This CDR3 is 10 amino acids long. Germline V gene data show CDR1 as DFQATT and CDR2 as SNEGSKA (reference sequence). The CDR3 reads CSANTETQYF. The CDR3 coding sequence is TGCAGTGCTAACACAGAGACCCAGTACTTC.

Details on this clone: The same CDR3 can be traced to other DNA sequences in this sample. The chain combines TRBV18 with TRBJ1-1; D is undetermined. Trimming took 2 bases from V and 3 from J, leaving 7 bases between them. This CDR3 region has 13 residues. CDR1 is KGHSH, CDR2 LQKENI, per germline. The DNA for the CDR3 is TGTGCCAGCTCACCATCTCAGGACACTGAAGCTTTCTTT. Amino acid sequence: CASSPSQDTEAFF.

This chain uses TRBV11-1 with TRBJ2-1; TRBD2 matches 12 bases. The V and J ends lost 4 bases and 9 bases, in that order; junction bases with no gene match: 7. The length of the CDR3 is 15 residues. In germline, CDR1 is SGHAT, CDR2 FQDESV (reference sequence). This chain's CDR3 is CASSSGLAGGGEQFF. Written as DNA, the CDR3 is TGTGCCAGCAGCTCGGGACTAGCGGGCGGGGGTGAGCAGTTCTTC.